Presented here are 28 T cell receptor beta chains from one specimen sequenced in a study of T cells in pancreatic ductal adenocarcinoma. Clones were sequenced by immunoSEQ multiplex PCR, and TCRdb holds only the in-frame ones, with some missing. This table holds about 30,000 clones, more than 90% found once. Surgery without prior neoadjuvant therapy was the treatment of the selected pancreatic ductal adenocarcinoma patients. The sequenced material came from PBMCs. These receptors all stem from a human donor with pancreatic ductal adenocarcinoma.

The J gene is TRBJ2-7, the V gene TRBV21-1; TRBD1 was called by the table and not checked on the DNA. TRBV21-1 is a documented pseudogene. This CDR3 is built from 14 residues. The CDR3, as DNA: TGTGCCAGCACTCCGGCAGGCCCCTCCTCCGAGCAGTACTTC. It yields the protein CASTPAGPSSEQYF.

This rearrangement joins TRBV7-9 to TRBJ2-5; 7 nucleotides agree with TRBD1. Germline CDR1 is SEHNR and CDR2 is FQNEAQ (reference sequence). The CDR3 sequence is 15 residues long. Trimming took 1 base from V and 1 from J; bases not matched to a gene: 3. CDR3 sequence: CASSLGTGVQETQYF. CDR3 nucleotide sequence: TGTGCCAGCAGCTTAGGTACAGGGGTCCAAGAGACCCAGTACTTC. Supplemented by reference TRBV7-9 and TRBJ2-5, the full variable domain reads DTGVSQNPRHKITKRGQNVTFRCDPISEHNRLYWYRQTLGQGPEFLTYFQNEAQLEKSRLLSDRFSAERPKGSFSTLEIQRTEQGDSAMYLCASSLGTGVQETQYFGPGTRLLVL.

V gene TRBV19 combines with J gene TRBJ2-1; D is ambiguous. This CDR3 contains 13 residues. Looked up from germline, CDR1 is LNHDA and CDR2 is SQIVND (reference sequence). The V and J ends lost 5 bases and 4 bases respectively, with 9 bases between them. Here the CDR3 reads CASSSTRYNEQFF. Here the CDR3 DNA reads TGTGCCAGTAGTTCAACCAGGTACAATGAGCAGTTCTTC.

The V gene is TRBV29-1, the J gene TRBJ1-3; TRBD1 aligns across 9 bases. The CDR3 contains 16 residues. V lost 3 bases and J lost 1; bases outside the gene matches: 7. CDR1 is SQVTM and CDR2 is ANQGSEA in the germline V gene. This CDR3 is CSVELTGGASGNTIYF. CDR3 DNA: TGCAGCGTTGAGTTAACAGGGGGCGCGTCTGGAAACACCATATATTTT.

The chain employs TRBV11-3 and TRBJ2-7; 9 bases agree with TRBD1. The CDR3 has 14 amino acids. CDR1 and CDR2 (germline): SGHNT, YENEEA. The trim removed 5 bases at V and 0 bases at J, leaving 2 bases unmatched. In DNA form, the CDR3 reads TGTGCCAGCAGCCGGGACAGGGTCTCCTACGAGCAGTACTTC. Residues: CASSRDRVSYEQYF. The whole variable domain, filled in from reference TRBV11-3 and TRBJ2-7, reads EAGVVQSPRYKIIEKKQPVAFWCNPISGHNTLYWYLQNLGQGPELLIRYENEEAVDDSQLPKDRFSAERLKGVDSTLKIQPAELGDSAVYLCASSRDRVSYEQYFGPGTRLTVT.

This clone is a singleton in its sample. The CDR3: CASSYSMEALGNTIYF. Written as DNA, the CDR3 is TGTGCCAGCAGTTACTCCATGGAGGCCCTTGGAAACACCATATATTTT. V gene TRBV6-5 combines with J gene TRBJ1-3; no clear D gene. V was clipped by 0 bases and J by 3 bases, with 12 bases between them. CDR3 length: 16 residues. Germline V gene lookup returns CDR1 MNHEY and CDR2 SVGAGI.

The rearrangement uses TRBV5-4 and TRBJ2-7; TRBD2 aligns across 7 bases. V gave up 1 base and J gave up 6 bases; unmatched junction bases: 4. CDR1 SGHNT and CDR2 YYREEE come from the germline V gene (reference sequence). This CDR3 comprises 13 residues. The CDR3 region is CASSLLGGTEQYF. In DNA form, the CDR3 reads TGTGCCAGCAGCTTGTTGGGGGGGACCGAGCAGTACTTC.

The V call is TRBV19, the J call TRBJ2-1; TRBD2 matches at 14 bases. This CDR3 is built from 17 residues. Losses at the gene ends were 6 bases for V and 6 bases for J; bases not matched to a gene: 10. Per germline, CDR1 LNHDA and CDR2 SQIVND (reference sequence). CDR3 DNA sequence: TGTGCCAGTAGGACCGGGACTAGCGGGAGCTGGGTCAATGAGCAGTTCTTC. Translation gives CASRTGTSGSWVNEQFF.

The CDR3 DNA sequence: TGCGCCAGCAGCCTGGACCCCGCCGGCGAGCAGTACTTC. Protein: CASSLDPAGEQYF. The J gene is TRBJ2-7, the V gene TRBV5-1; D unresolved. The CDR3 runs to 13 residues. The germline V gene has CDR1 SGHRS and CDR2 YFSETQ. Between the trimmed V and J ends, which lost 4 bases and 6 bases, there was a span of 14 bases.

The gene calls are TRBV6-6 and TRBJ2-7; D uncertain. Trimming took off 2 bases at V and 1 base at J, with 6 bases between the two ends. This CDR3 is built from 13 residues. Germline V gene sequence: CDR1 MNHNY, CDR2 SVGAGI (reference sequence). The CDR3 loop reads CASSYSESYEQYF. The CDR3 nucleotides are TGTGCCAGCAGTTACAGTGAGTCCTACGAGCAGTACTTC.

The V and J genes are TRBV5-4 and TRBJ2-2; D is possibly TRBD2 (6 bases). The V gene lost 3 bases and the J gene lost 7 bases, with 13 bases spanning the gap. Germline V gene lookup returns CDR1 SGHNT and CDR2 YYREEE (reference sequence). The CDR3 sequence is 14 residues long. CDR3 DNA sequence: TGTGCCAGCAGCTGGGACTTCGACAACGGGGAGCTGTTTTTT. Residues: CASSWDFDNGELFF.

The chain carries TRBV5-1 and TRBJ2-7, with D possibly being TRBD1 (5 bases). V was cut by 6 bases and J by 0 bases, with 10 bases left in between. The germline CDR1 and CDR2 sequences are SGHRS and YFSETQ. The CDR3 is 13 amino acids. The CDR3 reads CASIYRSSYEQYF. In nucleotides, the CDR3 is TGCGCCAGCATCTACAGGAGCTCCTACGAGCAGTACTTC. Full variable domain (missing parts from reference TRBV5-1 and TRBJ2-7): KAGVTQTPRYLIKTRGQQVTLSCSPISGHRSVSWYQQTPGQGLQFLFEYFSETQRNKGNFPGRFSGRQFSNSRSEMNVSTLELGDSALYLCASIYRSSYEQYFGPGTRLTVT.

The rearrangement uses TRBV5-4 and TRBJ1-1; 7 nucleotides agree with TRBD1. CDR1 SGHNT and CDR2 YYREEE come from the germline V gene (reference sequence). After removal of 1 base from V and 5 bases from J, the junction contained 8 bases not matched to a gene. The CDR3 is 15 amino acids. The CDR3, as DNA: TGTGCCAGCAGCTTGATCTCGACAGGGAGAACTGAAGCTTTCTTT. Amino acids: CASSLISTGRTEAFF. Variable domain in full (rest from reference TRBV5-4 and TRBJ1-1): ETGVTQSPTHLIKTRGQQVTLRCSSQSGHNTVSWYQQALGQGPQFIFQYYREEENGRGNFPPRFSGLQFPNYSSELNVNALELDDSALYLCASSLISTGRTEAFFGQGTRLTVV.

The V call is TRBV6-5, the J call TRBJ1-3; D is possibly TRBD1 (5 bases). The CDR3 runs 16 residues. The V gene lost 0 bases and the J gene lost 2 bases, with 11 bases spanning the gap. CDR1 and CDR2 (germline): MNHEY, SVGAGI. CDR3 sequence (DNA): TGTGCCAGCAGTTACTCAGGCAGGGCGACTGGAAACACCATATATTTT. Its protein product is CASSYSGRATGNTIYF.

V usage is TRBV19 and J usage is TRBJ2-1; a weak D match, TRBD2 (5 bases). The V end lost 3 bases, the J end lost 3 bases, and 15 bases lay between the germline ends. The CDR3 contains 16 residues. Germline CDR1 LNHDA, CDR2 SQIVND (reference sequence). The CDR3 DNA reads TGTGCCAGTAGTATCGGGGTCCCGAACCGCTACAATGAGCAGTTCTTC. Translating gives CASSIGVPNRYNEQFF.

This sequence joins TRBV6-4 and TRBJ2-1; 8 bases are a match to TRBD2. Germline-derived CDR1 and CDR2 are MRHNA and SNTAGT. Trimming took 8 bases from V and 1 from J; bases not matched to a gene: 7. The CDR3 covers 15 residues. The CDR3 is CASGAAGGSYNEQFF. The CDR3 DNA reads as TGTGCCAGCGGTGCCGCGGGGGGTTCCTACAATGAGCAGTTCTTC.

The CDR3 DNA follows: TGTGCCAGCACCTTGCCTGCGCGCTATGGCTACACCTTC. Protein sequence: CASTLPARYGYTF. The V and J genes are TRBV6-1 and TRBJ1-2; no firm D call. V lost 7 bases, J lost 4 bases, and 13 bases lay in between. The CDR3 length is 13 residues. CDR1 MNHNS and CDR2 SASEGT come from the germline V gene.

This chain uses TRBV11-3 with TRBJ2-1; weak D call: TRBD1 (5 bases). The CDR3 totals 14 residues. From germline, CDR1 is SGHNT and CDR2 YENEEA. V was pared by 5 bases and J by 8 bases, with 16 bases between. The CDR3 sequence: CASSPHSDSHEQFF. The CDR3 DNA follows: TGTGCCAGCAGCCCCCACTCAGACAGTCATGAGCAGTTCTTC.

V gene TRBV7-9 combines with J gene TRBJ1-4; D is perhaps TRBD1 (6 bases). The CDR3 is 17 amino acids. The V and J ends lost 5 bases and 0 bases respectively, with 16 bases between them. CDR1 and CDR2 from the germline V gene are SEHNR and FQNEAQ (reference sequence). DNA for the CDR3: TGTGCCAGCAGCCACTACGACAGGCGGACAACTAATGAAAAACTGTTTTTT. This gives the protein CASSHYDRRTTNEKLFF.

The chain is built from TRBV28 and TRBJ1-1; D is perhaps TRBD1 (6 bases). The germline V gene has CDR1 MDHEN and CDR2 SYDVKM. V was shortened by 8 bases and J by 1 base, with 14 bases between the two germline ends. The CDR3 contains 14 residues. In nucleotides, the CDR3 is TGTGCCAGCTGCCTCGGAGGGGGGAACACTGAAGCTTTCTTT. Translating gives CASCLGGGNTEAFF. Supplemented by reference TRBV28 and TRBJ1-1, the full variable domain reads DVKVTQSSRYLVKRTGEKVFLECVQDMDHENMFWYRQDPGLGLRLIYFSYDVKMKEKGDIPEGYSVSREKKERFSLILESASTNQTSMYLCASCLGGGNTEAFFGQGTRLTVV.

The chain links TRBV27 to TRBJ1-5; 8 bases are a match to TRBD1. Germline V gene lookup returns CDR1 MNHEY and CDR2 SMNVEV (reference sequence). The CDR3 consists of 16 residues. Germline trimming cut 2 bases from V and 4 bases from J; bases unmatched to any gene: 7. CDR3 sequence reads: CASSLGLGQGNQPQHF. For the CDR3, the DNA is TGTGCCAGCAGTTTAGGTCTTGGACAGGGAAATCAGCCCCAGCATTTT.

This chain joins TRBV5-1 and TRBJ2-3; 10 bases fit TRBD2. V trimming: 4 bases; J trimming: 4 bases; junction bases outside the gene matches: 15. The germline gives CDR1 SGHRS, CDR2 YFSETQ. The CDR3 has 18 amino acids. DNA for the CDR3: TGCGCCAGCAGCCAAGAAGCGAGCGGGAGGGCCCGCGCAGATACGCAGTATTTT. This codes for CASSQEASGRARADTQYF.

This chain links TRBV19 with TRBJ2-2, with 7 bases fitting TRBD2. The germline CDR1 and CDR2 sequences are LNHDA and SQIVND (reference sequence). V gave up 5 bases and J gave up 6 bases; unmatched junction bases: 9. This CDR3 has 15 amino acids. Here the CDR3 reads CASSVHSGWAGELFF. CDR3 DNA sequence: TGTGCCAGTAGTGTCCATAGCGGGTGGGCCGGGGAGCTGTTTTTT.

The rearrangement links TRBV10-3 to TRBJ2-1, with TRBD2 matching 14 bases. This CDR3 comprises 16 residues. Trimming at V came to 3 bases and at J to 9 bases, leaving 7 bases not matched to a gene. CDR1 and CDR2 (germline): ENHRY, SYGVKD. CDR3 loop: CAISDPGLAGGGEQFF. The CDR3 region has the DNA TGTGCCATCAGTGACCCAGGACTAGCGGGAGGCGGTGAGCAGTTCTTC.

The rearrangement links TRBV30 to TRBJ1-2; the match to TRBD1 covers 7 bases. Germline-derived CDR1 and CDR2 are GTSNPN and SVGIG (reference sequence). After removal of 3 bases from V and 1 base from J, the junction contained 5 bases not matched to a gene. The CDR3 totals 14 residues. The CDR3, as DNA: TGTGCCTGGAGGCGGGGACAGTTTAACTATGGCTACACCTTC. Protein sequence: CAWRRGQFNYGYTF.

V gene TRBV4-3 combines with J gene TRBJ2-5; TRBD1 is a possible D gene (7 bases). V lost 0 bases and J 2 bases, leaving 13 bases between the germline ends. The CDR3 totals 16 residues. CDR1 and CDR2 from the germline V gene are LGHNA and YSLEER. CDR3 amino acids: CASSQDWRGRQETQYF. In DNA, the CDR3 is TGCGCCAGCAGCCAAGACTGGAGGGGGCGGCAAGAGACCCAGTACTTC.

The chain couples TRBV5-1 to TRBJ2-2, with D possibly being TRBD2 (5 bases). The V end was cut by 3 bases, the J end by 3 bases, with 12 bases between. This CDR3 region has 15 residues. Per the germline V gene, CDR1 is SGHRS and CDR2 is YFSETQ. In nucleotides, the CDR3 is TGCGCCAGCAGCTGGCTAGCTCCCGACACCGGGGAGCTGTTTTTT. It encodes CASSWLAPDTGELFF.

V and J are TRBV15 and TRBJ2-5, with 11 bases fitting TRBD2. V gave up 1 base and J gave up 5 bases; unmatched junction bases: 3. CDR3 length equals 15 residues. In germline, CDR1 is LNHNV, CDR2 YYDKDF (reference sequence). The CDR3 protein is CATSRASGRLETQYF. The CDR3 DNA follows: TGTGCCACCAGCAGAGCTAGCGGGAGGTTGGAGACCCAGTACTTC.